This TCR beta chain originates from a study of cytomegalovirus exposure and HLA in healthy donors. Study results and limitations: Excluded: some indistinguishable V segments such as TRBV6-2 and TRBV6-3. Follow-up analysis found HLA locus-dependent TCR association rates, highest for DRB1 and lowest for HLA-C.

The primer mix had 60 Vbeta and 13 Jbeta primers. Repertoires were generated with immunoSEQ multiplex PCR, while TCRdb's copy carries only in-frame clones and drops some. The data hold some 99,000 clones, with roughly three quarters observed a single time. Germline V gives CDR1 PRHDT, CDR2 FYEKMQ (reference sequence). V gave up 4 bases and J gave up 7 bases, with 25 bases separating them. The CDR3 is 17 residues long. As for this clone: Its matching antigen is unknown.

The chain links TRBV13 to TRBJ1-2; tentative D call: TRBD1 (6 bases). The sample comprised PBMCs. The TCR was taken from a female donor in good health and CMV-seronegative. Here the CDR3 reads CASSSRERAWGRLGYTF. For the CDR3, the DNA is TGTGCCAGCAGCTCCCGAGAACGAGCCTGGGGGCGACTTGGCTACACCTTC.